This record looks at one T cell receptor beta chain sequence and its context. Its antigen is unidentified. Libraries were prepared by immunoSEQ multiplex PCR; TCRdb keeps only in-frame clonotypes and omits some of them. The table includes around 46,000 clones, 85% to 90% detected once. The length of the CDR3 is 15 residues. V shed 2 bases and J shed 2 bases, with 13 bases lying between them. From germline, CDR1 is SGHDT and CDR2 YYEEEE. The data were obtained in a study of OX40 agonist ivuxolimab in advanced cancers. Background on the study: At 65% to 85% male, the cohort had a mean age of approximately 60 years, ranging from about 23 to 79. Past anti-PD-1, anti-PD-L1 or anti-CTLA-4 therapy was accepted, and roughly 42% had received some.

Study results and caveats: At 0.1 to 3.0 mg/kg and by week 6, CD4+ and CD8+ T cells in the blood had expanded clonally.

The specimen comprised CD4+ or CD8+ T cells sorted from blood, sampled in a trial of the OX40 agonist ivuxolimab. The chain links TRBV5-6 to TRBJ2-5; tentatively, D is TRBD1 (7 bases). The clonotype comes from an adult with an advanced solid tumor such as melanoma, head and neck, liver or kidney cancer. The CDR3 protein is CASSLGGTVQETQYF. For the CDR3, the DNA is TGTGCCAGCAGCTTAGGGGGGACAGTTCAAGAGACCCAGTACTTC.